These T cell receptor beta chains were read from a single sample in a study of OX40 agonist ivuxolimab in advanced cancers. Repertoires were generated with immunoSEQ multiplex PCR, while TCRdb's copy carries only in-frame clones and drops some. The sample lists some 51,000 clones, about 78% occurring once. This sample comprised CD4+ or CD8+ T cells sorted from blood, obtained in a trial of the OX40 agonist ivuxolimab. The receptors here all came from an adult with an advanced solid tumor such as melanoma, head and neck, liver or kidney cancer. CDR3s leave out the opening cysteine and the closing phenylalanine or tryptophan. Fields, in order: V gene, J gene, D gene, CDR3 protein. D genes are given only for firm matches.

V gene: TRBV19; J gene: TRBJ2-2; D gene: TRBD2; CDR3 protein: ASTKAGVYTGELF
V gene: TRBV27; J gene: TRBJ2-1; D gene: TRBD2; CDR3 protein: ASTLVGLAGGFDEQF
V gene: TRBV7-6; J gene: TRBJ2-7; D gene: TRBD2; CDR3 protein: ASSLAAGDPYEQY
V gene: TRBV27; J gene: TRBJ1-6; D gene: TRBD1; CDR3 protein: ASRKQGAHNSPLH
V gene: TRBV5-1; J gene: TRBJ2-5; D gene: .; CDR3 protein: ASSLTQGETQY
V gene: TRBV5-1; J gene: TRBJ1-3; D gene: .; CDR3 protein: ASSLDSSGNTIY
V gene: TRBV19; J gene: TRBJ2-7; D gene: .; CDR3 protein: ASKGGGTSYEQY
V gene: TRBV6-1; J gene: TRBJ2-7; D gene: .; CDR3 protein: ASIISYEQY
V gene: TRBV28; J gene: TRBJ1-2; D gene: .; CDR3 protein: ASSFRGGGGYT
V gene: TRBV28; J gene: TRBJ1-2; D gene: .; CDR3 protein: ASSLNDLLRGGYT
V gene: TRBV18; J gene: TRBJ1-5; D gene: .; CDR3 protein: ASSHGPDSYSNQPQH
V gene: TRBV19; J gene: TRBJ1-5; D gene: .; CDR3 protein: ATGGGRGNQPQH
V gene: TRBV2; J gene: TRBJ1-1; D gene: TRBD1; CDR3 protein: ASSELVTGGTEAF
V gene: TRBV10-2; J gene: TRBJ1-2; D gene: .; CDR3 protein: ASSGASLYGYT
V gene: TRBV2; J gene: TRBJ1-5; D gene: .; CDR3 protein: AMAPTGH
V gene: TRBV7-6; J gene: TRBJ1-1; D gene: TRBD1; CDR3 protein: ASSLAQGGAEAF
V gene: TRBV6-5; J gene: TRBJ1-1; D gene: .; CDR3 protein: ASMGPEENTEAF
V gene: TRBV18; J gene: TRBJ1-4; D gene: .; CDR3 protein: ASSTGSWEEKLF
V gene: TRBV18; J gene: TRBJ2-1; D gene: .; CDR3 protein: ASSPPVGETGYNEQF
V gene: TRBV12-5; J gene: TRBJ2-1; D gene: .; CDR3 protein: ASGPGPPLEQF
V gene: TRBV6-1; J gene: TRBJ2-7; D gene: .; CDR3 protein: ASSEVPADGEQY
V gene: TRBV18; J gene: TRBJ2-6; D gene: TRBD2; CDR3 protein: ASSPLAGVSGANVLT
V gene: TRBV28; J gene: TRBJ1-5; D gene: TRBD1; CDR3 protein: ASRPTGEKGQPQH
V gene: TRBV6-1; J gene: TRBJ1-1; D gene: .; CDR3 protein: ASTMNTEAF
V gene: TRBV7-3; J gene: TRBJ2-1; D gene: TRBD2; CDR3 protein: ASSLQLLAGSHNEQF
V gene: TRBV11-2; J gene: TRBJ2-7; D gene: TRBD2; CDR3 protein: ASSLEGGGVGEQY
V gene: TRBV9; J gene: TRBJ2-7; D gene: TRBD1; CDR3 protein: ASSVGTGTGEQY
V gene: TRBV5-1; J gene: TRBJ1-3; D gene: .; CDR3 protein: ASSLRGYTGNTIY
V gene: TRBV5-1; J gene: TRBJ2-1; D gene: TRBD2; CDR3 protein: ASSLVAGGFNEQF
V gene: TRBV5-6; J gene: TRBJ1-2; D gene: TRBD1; CDR3 protein: ASSLGTGANYGYT
V gene: TRBV13; J gene: TRBJ2-5; D gene: .; CDR3 protein: ASSARMTGRETQY
V gene: TRBV5-5; J gene: TRBJ1-2; D gene: .; CDR3 protein: ASSFLVTPNYGYT
V gene: TRBV28; J gene: TRBJ2-3; D gene: TRBD1; CDR3 protein: ASSDRGQTDTQY
V gene: TRBV15; J gene: TRBJ2-3; D gene: .; CDR3 protein: ATSRGIAPDTQY
V gene: TRBV29-1; J gene: TRBJ2-7; D gene: .; CDR3 protein: SVLGDPFSSYEQY
V gene: TRBV28; J gene: TRBJ1-1; D gene: .; CDR3 protein: ASSTYRATEAF
V gene: TRBV29-1; J gene: TRBJ1-3; D gene: .; CDR3 protein: SVTGTLSGNTIY
V gene: TRBV10-3; J gene: TRBJ2-7; D gene: .; CDR3 protein: AISERDLGQY
V gene: TRBV18; J gene: TRBJ1-4; D gene: .; CDR3 protein: ASSPYRQTNEKLF
V gene: TRBV28; J gene: TRBJ2-1; D gene: .; CDR3 protein: ASSNGEFYNEQF
V gene: TRBV6-5; J gene: TRBJ1-5; D gene: .; CDR3 protein: ASSTVRNQPQH
V gene: TRBV19; J gene: TRBJ1-2; D gene: .; CDR3 protein: ASSREADYGYT
V gene: TRBV11-1; J gene: TRBJ2-7; D gene: TRBD1; CDR3 protein: ASSSTRRDRLREQY
V gene: TRBV7-3; J gene: TRBJ2-1; D gene: .; CDR3 protein: ASSLGRANNEQF
V gene: TRBV5-4; J gene: TRBJ1-2; D gene: .; CDR3 protein: ASITKGNYGYT
V gene: TRBV5-1; J gene: TRBJ2-5; D gene: .; CDR3 protein: ASSFWGLRETQY
V gene: TRBV28; J gene: TRBJ1-6; D gene: TRBD1; CDR3 protein: ASTTGIGQGGNSPLH
V gene: TRBV18; J gene: TRBJ2-1; D gene: .; CDR3 protein: ASSPGRDNEQF
V gene: TRBV5-1; J gene: TRBJ2-5; D gene: TRBD2; CDR3 protein: ASSLGPSGWKETQY
V gene: TRBV19; J gene: TRBJ2-7; D gene: .; CDR3 protein: ASSGIGRDGTYEQY
V gene: TRBV19; J gene: TRBJ2-2; D gene: TRBD2; CDR3 protein: ASSMTSGYTGELF
V gene: TRBV5-1; J gene: TRBJ2-5; D gene: TRBD1; CDR3 protein: ASSLGTGPKETQY
V gene: TRBV7-3; J gene: TRBJ1-1; D gene: .; CDR3 protein: ASSPDGKMDTEAF
V gene: TRBV29-1; J gene: TRBJ1-5; D gene: TRBD1; CDR3 protein: SAQGGSNQPQH
V gene: TRBV19; J gene: TRBJ1-2; D gene: TRBD1; CDR3 protein: ASSLSGQKFYGYT